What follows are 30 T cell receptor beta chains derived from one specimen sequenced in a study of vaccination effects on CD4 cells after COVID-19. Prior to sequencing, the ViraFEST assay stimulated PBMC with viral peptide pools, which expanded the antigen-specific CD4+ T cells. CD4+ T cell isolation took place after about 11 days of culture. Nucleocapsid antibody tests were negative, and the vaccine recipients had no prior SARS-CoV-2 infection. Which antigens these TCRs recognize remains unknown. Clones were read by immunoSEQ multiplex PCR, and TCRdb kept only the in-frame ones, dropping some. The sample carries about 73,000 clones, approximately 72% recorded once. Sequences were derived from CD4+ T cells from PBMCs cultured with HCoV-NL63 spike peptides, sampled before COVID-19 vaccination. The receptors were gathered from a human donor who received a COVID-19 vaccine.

CDR3 amino acids: CASSLQGLDNSPLHF. The CDR3 DNA reads TGCGCCAGCAGCCTACAGGGTTTAGATAATTCACCCCTCCACTTT. V gene TRBV5-1 combines with J gene TRBJ1-6; tentative D call: TRBD1 (6 bases). The CDR3 has 15 amino acids. V lost 4 bases, J lost 5 bases, and 13 bases lay in between. Germline CDR1 and CDR2: SGHRS and YFSETQ.

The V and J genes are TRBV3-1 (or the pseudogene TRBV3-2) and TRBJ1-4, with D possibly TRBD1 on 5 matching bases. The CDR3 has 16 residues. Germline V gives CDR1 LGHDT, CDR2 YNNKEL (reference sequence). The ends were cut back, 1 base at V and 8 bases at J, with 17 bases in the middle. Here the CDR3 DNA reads TGTGCCAGCAGCCAAGCAGAGGGAGGGGTTGGGGAAAAACTGTTTTTT. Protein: CASSQAEGGVGEKLFF.

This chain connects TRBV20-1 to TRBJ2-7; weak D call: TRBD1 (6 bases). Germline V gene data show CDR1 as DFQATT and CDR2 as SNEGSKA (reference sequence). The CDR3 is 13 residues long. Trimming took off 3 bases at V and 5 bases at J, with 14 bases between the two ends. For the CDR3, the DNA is TGCAGTGCTAGTCAGATCGGGACAAACGAGCAGTACGTC. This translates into CSASQIGTNEQYV.

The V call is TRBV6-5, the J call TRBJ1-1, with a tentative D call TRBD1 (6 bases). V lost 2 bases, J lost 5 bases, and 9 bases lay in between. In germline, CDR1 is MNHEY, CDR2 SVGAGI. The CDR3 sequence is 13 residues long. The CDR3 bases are TGTGCCAGCAGTTACCAGGGGAAGACTGAAGCTTTCTTT. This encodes CASSYQGKTEAFF.

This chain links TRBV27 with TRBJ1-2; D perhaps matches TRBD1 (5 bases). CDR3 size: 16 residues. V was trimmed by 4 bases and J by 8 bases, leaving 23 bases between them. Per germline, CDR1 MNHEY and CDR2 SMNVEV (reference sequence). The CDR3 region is CASSSDNRGSSGGYTF. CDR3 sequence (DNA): TGTGCCAGCAGTTCCGATAACCGGGGCTCGAGCGGGGGCTACACCTTC.

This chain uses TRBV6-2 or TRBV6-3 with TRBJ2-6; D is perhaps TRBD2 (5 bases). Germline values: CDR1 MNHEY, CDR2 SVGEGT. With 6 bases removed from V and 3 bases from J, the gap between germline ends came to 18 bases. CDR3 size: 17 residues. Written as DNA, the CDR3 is TGTGCCAGCAGCCCTGGACTTAGAAGAAGTGGGGCCAACGTCCTGACTTTC. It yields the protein CASSPGLRRSGANVLTF.

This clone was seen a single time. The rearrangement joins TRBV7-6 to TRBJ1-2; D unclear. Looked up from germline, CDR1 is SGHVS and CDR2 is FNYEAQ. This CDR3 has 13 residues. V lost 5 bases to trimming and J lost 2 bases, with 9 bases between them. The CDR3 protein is CASSPSANYGYTF. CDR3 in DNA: TGTGCCAGCAGCCCGTCAGCGAACTATGGCTACACCTTC.

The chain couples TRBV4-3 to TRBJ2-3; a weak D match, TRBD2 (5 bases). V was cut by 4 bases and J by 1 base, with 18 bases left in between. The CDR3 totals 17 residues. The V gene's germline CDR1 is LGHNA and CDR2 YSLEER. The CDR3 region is CASSRASGGPRTDTQYF. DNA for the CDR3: TGCGCCAGCAGCCGAGCCTCCGGAGGCCCGCGCACAGATACGCAGTATTTT.

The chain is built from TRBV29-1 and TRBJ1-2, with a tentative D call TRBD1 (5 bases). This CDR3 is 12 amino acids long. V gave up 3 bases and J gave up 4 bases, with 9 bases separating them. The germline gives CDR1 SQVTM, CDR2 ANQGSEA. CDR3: CSVDSTVYGYTF. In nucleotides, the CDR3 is TGCAGCGTTGATTCGACAGTCTATGGCTACACCTTC.

This CDR3 is CATRPSGGVRTGELFF. CDR3 in DNA: TGTGCCACCAGACCGAGTGGAGGGGTGAGGACCGGGGAGCTGTTTTTT. The chain couples TRBV15 to TRBJ2-2, with D possibly being TRBD2 (6 bases). Germline V gene data show CDR1 as LNHNV and CDR2 as YYDKDF (reference sequence). The CDR3 has 16 amino acids. Trimming took off 6 bases at V and 5 bases at J, with 19 bases between the two ends.

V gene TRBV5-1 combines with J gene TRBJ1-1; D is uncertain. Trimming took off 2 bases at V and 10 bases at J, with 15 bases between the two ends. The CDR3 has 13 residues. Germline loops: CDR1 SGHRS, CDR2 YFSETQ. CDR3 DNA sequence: TGCGCCAGCAGCTTATCGTCCGGATGGGGAGCTTTCTTT. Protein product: CASSLSSGWGAFF.

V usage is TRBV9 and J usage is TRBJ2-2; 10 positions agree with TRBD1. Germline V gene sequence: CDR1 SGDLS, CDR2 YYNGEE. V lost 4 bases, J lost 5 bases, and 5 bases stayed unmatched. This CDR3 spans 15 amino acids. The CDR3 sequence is CASSPGQGETGELFF. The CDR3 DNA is TGTGCCAGCAGCCCAGGACAGGGGGAGACCGGGGAGCTGTTTTTT.

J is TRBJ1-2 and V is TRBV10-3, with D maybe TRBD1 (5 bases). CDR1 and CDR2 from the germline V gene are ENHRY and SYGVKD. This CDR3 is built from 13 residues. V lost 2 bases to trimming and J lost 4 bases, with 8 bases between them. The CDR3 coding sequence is TGTGCCATCAGTGAGGGGGCGGGCTATGGCTACACCTTC. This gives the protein CAISEGAGYGYTF.

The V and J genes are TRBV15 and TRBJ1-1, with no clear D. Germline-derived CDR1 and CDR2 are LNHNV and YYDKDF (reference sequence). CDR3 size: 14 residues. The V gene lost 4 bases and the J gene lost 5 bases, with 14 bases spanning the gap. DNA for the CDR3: TGTGCCACCAGCATCTTAAGGGAAGGGACTGAAGCTTTCTTT. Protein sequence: CATSILREGTEAFF.

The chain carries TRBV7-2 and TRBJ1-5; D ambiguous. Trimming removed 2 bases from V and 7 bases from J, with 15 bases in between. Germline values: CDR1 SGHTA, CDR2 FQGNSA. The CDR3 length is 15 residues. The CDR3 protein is CASSLRLGEFQPQHF. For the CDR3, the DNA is TGTGCCAGCAGCTTAAGGCTCGGAGAGTTCCAGCCCCAGCATTTT.

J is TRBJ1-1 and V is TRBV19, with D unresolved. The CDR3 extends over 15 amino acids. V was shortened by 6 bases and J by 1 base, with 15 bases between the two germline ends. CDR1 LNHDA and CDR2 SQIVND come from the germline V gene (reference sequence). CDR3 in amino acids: CASRTWTAKNTEAFF. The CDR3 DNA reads TGTGCCAGTAGAACGTGGACGGCGAAGAACACTGAAGCTTTCTTT.

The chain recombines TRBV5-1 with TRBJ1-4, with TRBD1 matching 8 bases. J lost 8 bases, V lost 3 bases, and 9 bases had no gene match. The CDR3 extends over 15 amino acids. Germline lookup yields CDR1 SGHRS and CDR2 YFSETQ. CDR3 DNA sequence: TGCGCCAGCAGCTATACTACAGGGGGTTGGGAAAAACTGTTTTTT. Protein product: CASSYTTGGWEKLFF.

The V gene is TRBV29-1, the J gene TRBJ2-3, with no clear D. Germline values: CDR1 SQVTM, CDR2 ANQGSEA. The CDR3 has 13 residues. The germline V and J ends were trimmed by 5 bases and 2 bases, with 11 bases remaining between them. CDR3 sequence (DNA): TGCAGCGTTTTAGTAACGGCCACAGATACGCAGTATTTT. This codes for CSVLVTATDTQYF.

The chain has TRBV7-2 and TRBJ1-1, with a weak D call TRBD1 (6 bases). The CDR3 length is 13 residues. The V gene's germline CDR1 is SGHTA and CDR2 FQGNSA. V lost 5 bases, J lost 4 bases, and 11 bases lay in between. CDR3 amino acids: CASSNQGSTEAFF. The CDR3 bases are TGTGCCAGCAGCAACCAGGGGAGCACTGAAGCTTTCTTT.

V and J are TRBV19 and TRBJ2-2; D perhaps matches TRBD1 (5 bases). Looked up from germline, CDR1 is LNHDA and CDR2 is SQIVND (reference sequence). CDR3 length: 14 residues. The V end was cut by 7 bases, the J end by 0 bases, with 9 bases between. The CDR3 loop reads CASTQGPNTGELFF. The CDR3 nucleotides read TGTGCCAGTACGCAGGGCCCGAACACCGGGGAGCTGTTTTTT.

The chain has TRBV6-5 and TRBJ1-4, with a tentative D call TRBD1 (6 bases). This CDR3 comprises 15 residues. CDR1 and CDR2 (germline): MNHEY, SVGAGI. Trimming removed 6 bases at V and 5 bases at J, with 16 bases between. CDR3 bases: TGTGCCAGCAGGGTATACGCCAGGGGAAATGAAAAACTGTTTTTT. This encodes CASRVYARGNEKLFF.

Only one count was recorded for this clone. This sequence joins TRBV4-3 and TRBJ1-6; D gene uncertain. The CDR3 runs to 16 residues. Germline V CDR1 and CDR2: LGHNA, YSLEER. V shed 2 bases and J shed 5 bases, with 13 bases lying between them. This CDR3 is CASSQTRGTDNSPLHF. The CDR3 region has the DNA TGCGCCAGCAGCCAAACCCGGGGAACAGATAATTCACCCCTCCACTTT.

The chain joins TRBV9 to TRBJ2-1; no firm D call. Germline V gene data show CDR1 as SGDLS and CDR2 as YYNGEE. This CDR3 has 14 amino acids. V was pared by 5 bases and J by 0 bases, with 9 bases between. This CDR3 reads CASRSTSSYNEQFF. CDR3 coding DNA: TGTGCCAGCAGATCTACAAGCTCCTACAATGAGCAGTTCTTC.

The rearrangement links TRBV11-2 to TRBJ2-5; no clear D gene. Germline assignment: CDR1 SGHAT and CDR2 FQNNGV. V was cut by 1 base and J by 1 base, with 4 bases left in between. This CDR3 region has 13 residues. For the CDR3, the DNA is TGTGCCAGCAGCTTAGGCCCCCAAGAGACCCAGTACTTC. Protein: CASSLGPQETQYF.

CDR3 sequence reads: CAIRSTGGKYGYTF. The CDR3 DNA is TGTGCCATTCGATCGACAGGGGGTAAATATGGCTACACCTTC. This chain connects TRBV6-5 to TRBJ1-2, with TRBD1 matching 9 bases. This CDR3 region has 14 residues. Trimming cost V 10 bases and J 5 bases; bases outside gene matches: 11. CDR1 and CDR2 (germline): MNHEY, SVGAGI.

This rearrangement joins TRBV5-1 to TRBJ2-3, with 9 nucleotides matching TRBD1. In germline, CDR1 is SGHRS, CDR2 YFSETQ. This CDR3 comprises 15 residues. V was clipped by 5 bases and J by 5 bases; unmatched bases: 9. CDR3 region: CASSQKTGGEDTQYF. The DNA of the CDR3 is TGCGCCAGCAGTCAAAAGACAGGGGGAGAAGATACGCAGTATTTT.

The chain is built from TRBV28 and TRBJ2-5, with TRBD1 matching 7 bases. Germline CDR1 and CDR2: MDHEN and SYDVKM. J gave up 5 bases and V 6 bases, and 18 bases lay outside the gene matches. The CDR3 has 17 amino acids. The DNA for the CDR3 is TGTGCCAGCAGCTTGAGAAAGGTGGAGACAGGGCTGGAGACCCAGTACTTC. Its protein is CASSLRKVETGLETQYF.

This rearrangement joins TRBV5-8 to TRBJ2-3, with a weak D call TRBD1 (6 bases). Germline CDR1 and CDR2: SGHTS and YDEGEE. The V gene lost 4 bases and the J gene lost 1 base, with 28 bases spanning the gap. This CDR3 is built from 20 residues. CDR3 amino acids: CASSAVGAGRSTLRTDTQYF. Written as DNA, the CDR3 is TGTGCCAGCAGCGCGGTGGGGGCAGGGAGATCGACGTTGCGCACAGATACGCAGTATTTT.

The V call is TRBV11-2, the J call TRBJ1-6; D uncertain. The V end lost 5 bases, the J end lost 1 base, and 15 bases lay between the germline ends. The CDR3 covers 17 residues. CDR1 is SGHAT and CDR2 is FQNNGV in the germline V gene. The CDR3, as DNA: TGTGCCAGCAGCCCATTTTCTCCGAGTTCCTATAATTCACCCCTCCACTTT. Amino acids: CASSPFSPSSYNSPLHF. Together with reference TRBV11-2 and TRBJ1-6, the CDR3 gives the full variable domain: EAGVAQSPRYKIIEKRQSVAFWCNPISGHATLYWYQQILGQGPKLLIQFQNNGVVDDSQLPKDRFSAERLKGVDSTLKIQPAKLEDSAVYLCASSPFSPSSYNSPLHFGNGTRLTVT.

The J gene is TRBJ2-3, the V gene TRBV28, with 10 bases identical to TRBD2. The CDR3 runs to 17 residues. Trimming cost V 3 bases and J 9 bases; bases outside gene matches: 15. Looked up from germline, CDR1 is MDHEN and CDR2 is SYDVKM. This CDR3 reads CASSFVAGGTQRGTQYF. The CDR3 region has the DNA TGTGCCAGCAGTTTCGTAGCGGGGGGCACACAGCGAGGGACGCAGTATTTT.